This T cell receptor (beta chain) is from a study of blood T cell repertoires in COVID-19. Repertoires were generated with immunoSEQ multiplex PCR, while TCRdb's copy carries only in-frame clones and drops some. The table shows 25,000 to 30,000 clones, with 85% to 95% occurring only once. Germline V gives CDR1 SEHNR, CDR2 FQNEAQ (reference sequence). V gave up 6 bases and J gave up 4 bases; unmatched junction bases: 4. The CDR3 is made up of 15 amino acids. Enrolled during active infection, Seattle patients were then followed longitudinally. The chain is built from TRBV7-9 and TRBJ2-1, with 12 bases identical to TRBD2. The sample comprised peripheral blood. This sequence originates from a woman in her 70s with COVID-19, enrolled during active disease. CDR3 sequence reads: CASRPLAGGYNEQFF. In DNA form, the CDR3 reads TGTGCCAGCAGACCTCTAGCGGGAGGGTACAATGAGCAGTTCTTC.